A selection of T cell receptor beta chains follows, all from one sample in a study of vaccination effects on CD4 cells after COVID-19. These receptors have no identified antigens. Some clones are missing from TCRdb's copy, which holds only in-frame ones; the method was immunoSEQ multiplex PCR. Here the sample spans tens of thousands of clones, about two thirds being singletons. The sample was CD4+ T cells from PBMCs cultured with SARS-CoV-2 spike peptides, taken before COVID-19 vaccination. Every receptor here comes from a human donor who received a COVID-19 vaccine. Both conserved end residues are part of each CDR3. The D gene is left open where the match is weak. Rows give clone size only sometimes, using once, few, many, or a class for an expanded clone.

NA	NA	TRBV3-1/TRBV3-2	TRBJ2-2	CASSQGLSTNTGELFF	TGTGCCAGCAGCCAAGGCCTTTCTACAAACACCGGGGAGCTGTTTTTT
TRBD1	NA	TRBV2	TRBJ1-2	CASNAGTASYGYTF	TGTGCCAGCAATGCCGGGACAGCCAGCTATGGCTACACCTTC
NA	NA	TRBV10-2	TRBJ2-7	CASSESMVGGQDEQYF	TGCGCCAGCAGTGAGTCCATGGTGGGGGGCCAGGACGAGCAGTACTTC
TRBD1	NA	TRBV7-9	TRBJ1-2	CASSLVGTGVFGYTF	TGTGCCAGCAGCTTAGTAGGGACAGGGGTTTTTGGCTACACCTTC
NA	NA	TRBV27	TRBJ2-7	CASIWELEFTRGEQYF	TGTGCCAGCATCTGGGAACTAGAGTTCACCAGAGGCGAGCAGTACTTC
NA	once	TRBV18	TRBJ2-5	CASQKGQETQYF	TGTGCCAGCCAGAAGGGACAAGAGACCCAGTACTTC
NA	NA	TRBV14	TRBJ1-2	CASSQSRNYGYTF	TGTGCCAGCAGCCAGTCCAGGAACTATGGCTACACCTTC
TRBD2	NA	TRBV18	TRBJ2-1	CASSPSGRAYNEQFF	TGTGCCAGCTCACCAAGCGGGAGGGCTTACAATGAGCAGTTCTTC
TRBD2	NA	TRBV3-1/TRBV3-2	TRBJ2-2	CASSQDGSGGGASGELFF	TGTGCCAGCAGCCAAGATGGTTCGGGCGGGGGGGCCTCCGGGGAGCTGTTTTTT
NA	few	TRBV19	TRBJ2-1	CASNWGLAEYNEQFF	TGTGCCAGTAATTGGGGGCTAGCGGAATACAATGAGCAGTTCTTC
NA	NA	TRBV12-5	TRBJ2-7	CASGLGHEQYF	TGTGCTAGTGGTTTGGGGCACGAGCAGTACTTC
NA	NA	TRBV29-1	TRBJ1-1	CSVQIRGVNTEAFF	TGCAGCGTTCAGATACGGGGGGTGAACACTGAAGCTTTCTTT
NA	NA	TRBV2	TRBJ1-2	CASSEQLSGYTF	TGTGCCAGCAGTGAACAGCTCAGCGGCTACACCTTC
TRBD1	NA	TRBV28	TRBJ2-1	CASSLQGANYNEQFF	TGTGCCAGCAGTTTGCAGGGGGCGAATTACAATGAGCAGTTCTTC
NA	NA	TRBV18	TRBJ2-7	CASSPTSYEQYF	TGTGCCAGCTCACCTACTAGTTACGAGCAGTACTTC
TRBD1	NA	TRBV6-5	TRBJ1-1	CASRKQGMNTEAFF	TGTGCCAGCAGGAAACAGGGGATGAACACTGAAGCTTTCTTT
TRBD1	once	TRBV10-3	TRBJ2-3	CAISESGQGTQYF	TGTGCCATCAGTGAGTCAGGACAGGGGACGCAGTATTTT
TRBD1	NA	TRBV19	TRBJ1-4	CASSIQGGTTNEKLFF	TGTGCCAGTAGTATTCAAGGGGGCACGACTAATGAAAAACTGTTTTTT